One and the same sample provided the 15 T cell receptor beta chains below, sequenced in a study of T cells in Graves' hyperthyroidism and ophthalmopathy. Amplification yielded TCR beta CDR3 regions, with RNA transcripts as the source. A set of HTBI primers served as the primers for a first-round RT-PCR of the TCR CDR3. TCRdb independently ran MiXCR on the multiplex PCR reads; one entry per CDR3 protein. The sample includes about 500,000 distinct CDR3 sequences, approximately 17% of them seen just once. Sequences were obtained from blood. The receptor set was obtained from a young woman with Graves' ophthalmopathy.

The table lists this clonotype with a few counts. The V and J genes are TRBV5-5 and TRBJ1-6; D is possibly TRBD1 (5 bases). V lost 6 bases and J 5 bases, leaving 21 bases between the germline ends. The CDR3 contains 17 residues. The germline CDR1 and CDR2 sequences are SGHKS and YYEKEE (reference sequence). CDR3 nucleotides: TGTGCCAGCACCCTCCGCGGGGGGTCTAACAATAATTCACCCCTCCACTTT. Translating it yields CASTLRGGSNNNSPLHF.

This clonotype was observed a few times. The rearrangement links TRBV19 to TRBJ1-2, with TRBD1 matching over 8 bases. The length of the CDR3 is 19 residues. Germline CDR1 LNHDA, CDR2 SQIVND (reference sequence). The V and J ends lost 5 bases and 4 bases, in that order; junction bases with no gene match: 21. This CDR3 reads CASSLHLGQAPRQAYGYTF. CDR3 bases: TGTGCCAGTAGTTTGCATTTGGGACAGGCGCCTCGACAGGCCTATGGCTACACCTTC.

The chain recombines TRBV12-3 or TRBV12-4 with TRBJ1-6, with a tentative D call TRBD1 (5 bases). This CDR3 is built from 15 residues. V was clipped by 3 bases and J by 6 bases, with 12 bases between them. Here the CDR3 reads CASSFGGEVNSPLHF. As DNA, the CDR3 is TGTGCCAGCAGTTTTGGGGGGGAAGTTAATTCACCCCTCCACTTT.

This clonotype was detected many times. The CDR3 loop is CASRQGTVNTEAFF. CDR3 nucleotides: TGTGCCAGCAGGCAAGGGACGGTGAACACTGAAGCTTTCTTT. The gene calls are TRBV5-5 and TRBJ1-1; maybe TRBD1 (5 bases). Germline loops: CDR1 SGHKS, CDR2 YYEKEE (reference sequence). Trimming stripped 5 bases from V and 0 bases from J, with 11 bases between. The CDR3 covers 14 residues.

With respect to this clonotype: The DNA is left out, because the CDR3 cannot be placed on it with certainty; the CDR3 is given as TCRdb lists it. The chain couples TRBV15 to TRBJ1-4; no DNA check was done on the table's D call, TRBD1. 14 amino acids form the CDR3, both terminal residues included. Germline CDR1 reads LNHNV; CDR2 reads YYDKDF (reference sequence). CDR3 in amino acids: CATSPDRVTKNCFF.

This clonotype has just a few counts. The chain recombines TRBV4-1 with TRBJ2-7; 8 bases fit TRBD1. Per germline, CDR1 MGHRA and CDR2 YSYEKL. The CDR3 loop spans 15 amino acids. Germline trimming cut 5 bases from V and 5 bases from J; bases unmatched to any gene: 11. The CDR3 DNA sequence: TGCGCCAGCAGCTGGACAGGGATGAAGGGTAACGAGCAGTACTTC. Translated: CASSWTGMKGNEQYF.

This chain connects TRBV29-1 to TRBJ2-2, with 8 bases that match TRBD2. Germline trimming cut 6 bases from V and 2 bases from J; bases unmatched to any gene: 8. The CDR3 is 15 residues long. Germline V lookup: CDR1 SQVTM, CDR2 ANQGSEA. The DNA of the CDR3 is TGCAGCGTAGATAGCGGGAACGGAAACACCGGGGAGCTGTTTTTT. This encodes CSVDSGNGNTGELFF.

In this sample, this clonotype turned up many times. The chain carries TRBV5-6 and TRBJ2-3, with D unclear. Germline CDR1 is SGHDT and CDR2 is YYEEEE. V lost 3 bases and J 3 bases, leaving 8 bases between the germline ends. The CDR3 spans 13 residues. The CDR3 here is CASSSLTTDTQYF. The CDR3 DNA reads TGTGCCAGCAGCTCCCTAACTACAGATACGCAGTATTTT.

This clonotype was seen more than once but under ten times. V and J are TRBV9 and TRBJ1-4; D unclear. CDR1 and CDR2 (germline): SGDLS, YYNGEE. This CDR3 region has 13 residues. V was clipped by 0 bases and J by 7 bases, with 7 bases between them. DNA of the CDR3: TGTGCCAGCAGCGTAGGATCTAGTGAAAAACTGTTTTTT. Encoded protein: CASSVGSSEKLFF.

This clonotype was detected many times. This rearrangement joins TRBV7-9 to TRBJ2-5; unclear D gene. Trimming pared 5 bases from V and 5 bases from J, leaving 9 bases between. This CDR3 spans 12 amino acids. Germline assignment: CDR1 SEHNR and CDR2 FQNEAQ (reference sequence). CDR3 in amino acids: CASSILRETQYF. The CDR3 bases are TGTGCCAGCAGCATCCTGCGGGAGACCCAGTACTTC.

This clonotype appeared a few times. The V call is TRBV10-3, the J call TRBJ1-6; a weak D match, TRBD1 (5 bases). The CDR3 runs to 13 residues. The V gene's germline CDR1 is ENHRY and CDR2 SYGVKD. Trimming removed 11 bases from V and 5 bases from J, with 13 bases in between. CDR3: CASRGVNNSPLHF. The CDR3 DNA is TGTGCCTCTAGGGGAGTCAATAATTCACCCCTCCACTTT.

This rearrangement joins TRBV3-1 to TRBJ1-1; possibly TRBD1 for D (5 bases). V lost 1 base to trimming and J lost 4 bases, with 10 bases between them. The CDR3 runs 14 residues. The germline V gene has CDR1 LGHDT and CDR2 YNNKEL (reference sequence). CDR3 loop: CASSQGGGATEAFF. DNA for the CDR3: TGTGCCAGCAGCCAAGGGGGGGGTGCCACTGAAGCTTTCTTT. The variable domain in full, completed from reference TRBV3-1 and TRBJ1-1, reads DTAVSQTPKYLVTQMGNDKSIKCEQNLGHDTMYWYKQDSKKFLKIMFSYNNKELIINETVPNRFSPKSPDKAHLNLHINSLELGDSAVYFCASSQGGGATEAFFGQGTRLTVV.

With respect to this clonotype: This may be a read error: a much more frequent sequence differs by one nucleotide. The rearrangement links TRBV6-1 to TRBJ2-1; 14 bases are shared with TRBD2. This CDR3 is 16 amino acids long. Germline V lookup: CDR1 MNHNS, CDR2 SASEGT. The DNA of the CDR3 is TGTGCCAGCGGGTCTCTCGGACTAGCGGGAGGAGATGAGCGGTTCTTC. Protein sequence: CASGSLGLAGGDERFF.

This clonotype was picked up many times. Sequence at one end of the junction differs from germline and may be a read error. This chain connects TRBV11-1 to TRBJ1-2; no clear D. CDR1 is SGHAT, CDR2 FQDESV, per germline (reference sequence). The CDR3 is 13 residues long. Here the CDR3 reads CASSLASPGGYTF. The CDR3 nucleotides are TGTGCCAGCAGCCTAGCATCTCCGGGTGGCTACACCTTC.

This chain uses TRBV29-1 with TRBJ2-7; D gene unclear. The CDR3 runs 14 residues. V was clipped by 5 bases and J by 6 bases, with 20 bases between them. The germline CDR1 and CDR2 sequences are SQVTM and ANQGSEA. CDR3 sequence (DNA): TGCAGCGTTAAGCCCGTCTTTGATGCGGTCGAGCAGTACTTC. It encodes CSVKPVFDAVEQYF.